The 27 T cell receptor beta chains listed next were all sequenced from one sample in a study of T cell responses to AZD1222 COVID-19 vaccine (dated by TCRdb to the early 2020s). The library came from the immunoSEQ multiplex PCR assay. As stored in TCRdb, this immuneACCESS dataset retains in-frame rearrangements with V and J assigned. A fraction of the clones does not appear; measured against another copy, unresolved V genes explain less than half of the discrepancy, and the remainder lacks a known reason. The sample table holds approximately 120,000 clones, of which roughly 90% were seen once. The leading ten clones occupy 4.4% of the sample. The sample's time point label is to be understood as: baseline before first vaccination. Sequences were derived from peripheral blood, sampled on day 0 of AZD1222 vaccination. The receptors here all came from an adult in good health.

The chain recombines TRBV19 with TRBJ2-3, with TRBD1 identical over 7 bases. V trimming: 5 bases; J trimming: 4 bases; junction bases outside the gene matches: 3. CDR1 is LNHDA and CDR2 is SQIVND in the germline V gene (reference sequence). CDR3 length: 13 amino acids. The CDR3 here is CASSPGQADTQYF. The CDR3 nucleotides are TGTGCCAGTAGTCCCGGACAGGCAGATACGCAGTATTTT.

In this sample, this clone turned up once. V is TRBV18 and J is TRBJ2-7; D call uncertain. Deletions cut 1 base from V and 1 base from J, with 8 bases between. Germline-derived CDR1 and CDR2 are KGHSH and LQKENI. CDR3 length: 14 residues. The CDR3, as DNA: TGTGCCAGCTCACCACTTACCGGTTCCTACGAGCAGTACTTC. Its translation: CASSPLTGSYEQYF.

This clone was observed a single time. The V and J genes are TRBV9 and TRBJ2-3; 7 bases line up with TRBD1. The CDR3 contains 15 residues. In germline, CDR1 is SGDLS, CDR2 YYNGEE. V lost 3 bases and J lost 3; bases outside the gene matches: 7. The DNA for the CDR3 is TGTGCCAGCAGCGGCACAGGGGTTGAAACAGATACGCAGTATTTT. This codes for CASSGTGVETDTQYF.

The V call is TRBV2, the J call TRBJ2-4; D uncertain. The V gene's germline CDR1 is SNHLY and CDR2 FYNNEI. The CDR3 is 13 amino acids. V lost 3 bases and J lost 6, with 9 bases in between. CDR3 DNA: TGTGCCAGCAGTGATAGGGATCCAAACATTCAGTACTTC. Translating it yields CASSDRDPNIQYF.

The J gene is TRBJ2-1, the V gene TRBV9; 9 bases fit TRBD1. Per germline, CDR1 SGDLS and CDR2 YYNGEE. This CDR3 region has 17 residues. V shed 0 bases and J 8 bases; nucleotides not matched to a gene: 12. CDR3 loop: CASSVGGRDRDFDEQFF. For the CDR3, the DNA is TGTGCCAGCAGCGTAGGGGGCCGGGACAGGGATTTCGATGAGCAGTTCTTC.

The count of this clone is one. Here the CDR3 reads CASSLAGSQGFQPQHF. DNA of the CDR3: TGTGCCAGCAGCTTAGCGGGGTCGCAGGGGTTTCAGCCCCAGCATTTT. The V call is TRBV7-2, the J call TRBJ1-5, with D possibly being TRBD1 (6 bases). The V gene lost 0 bases and the J gene lost 6 bases, with 15 bases spanning the gap. This CDR3 comprises 16 residues. From germline, CDR1 is SGHTA and CDR2 FQGNSA.

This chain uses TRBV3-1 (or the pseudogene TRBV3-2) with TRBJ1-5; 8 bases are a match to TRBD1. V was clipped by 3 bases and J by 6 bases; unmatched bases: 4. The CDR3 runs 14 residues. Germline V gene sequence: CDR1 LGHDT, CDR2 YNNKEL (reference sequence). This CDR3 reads CASSHSTGGQPQHF. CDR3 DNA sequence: TGTGCCAGCAGCCATTCCACAGGGGGTCAGCCCCAGCATTTT.

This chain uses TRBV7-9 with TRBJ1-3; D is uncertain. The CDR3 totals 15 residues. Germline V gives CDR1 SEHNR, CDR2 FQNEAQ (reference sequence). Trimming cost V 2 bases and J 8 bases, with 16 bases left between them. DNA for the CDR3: TGTGCCAGCAGCTTAATATCCCGGAGGAATGACACCATATATTTT. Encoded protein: CASSLISRRNDTIYF.

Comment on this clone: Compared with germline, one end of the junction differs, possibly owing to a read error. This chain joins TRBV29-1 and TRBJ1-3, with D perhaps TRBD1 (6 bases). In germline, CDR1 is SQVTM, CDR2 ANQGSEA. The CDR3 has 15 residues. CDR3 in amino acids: CSVEVGDISGNSIYF. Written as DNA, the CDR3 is TGCAGCGTTGAGGTTGGGGACATCTCTGGAAACTCCATATATTTT.

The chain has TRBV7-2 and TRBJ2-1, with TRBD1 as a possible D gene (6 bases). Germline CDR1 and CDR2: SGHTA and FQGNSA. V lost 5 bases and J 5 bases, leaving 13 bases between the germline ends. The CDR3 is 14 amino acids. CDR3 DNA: TGTGCCAGCAGCCCAATGAGGACAGACAATGAGCAGTTCTTC. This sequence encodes CASSPMRTDNEQFF. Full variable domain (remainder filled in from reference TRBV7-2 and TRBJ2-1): GAGVSQSPSNKVTEKGKDVELRCDPISGHTALYWYRQSLGQGLEFLIYFQGNSAPDKSGLPSDRFSAERTGGSVSTLTIQRTQQEDSAVYLCASSPMRTDNEQFFGPGTRLTVL.

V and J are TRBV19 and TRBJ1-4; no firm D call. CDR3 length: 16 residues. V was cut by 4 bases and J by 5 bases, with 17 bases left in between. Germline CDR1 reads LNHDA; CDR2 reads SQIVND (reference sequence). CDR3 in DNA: TGTGCCAGTAGTACTTTGCCCCAACCTCGGAATGAAAAACTGTTTTTT. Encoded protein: CASSTLPQPRNEKLFF.

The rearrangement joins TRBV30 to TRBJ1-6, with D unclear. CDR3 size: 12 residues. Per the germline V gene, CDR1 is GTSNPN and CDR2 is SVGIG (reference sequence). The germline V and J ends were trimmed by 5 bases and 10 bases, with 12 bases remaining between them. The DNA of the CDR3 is TGTGCCTGGGGCTCTGAAGGATCACCCCTCCACTTT. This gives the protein CAWGSEGSPLHF. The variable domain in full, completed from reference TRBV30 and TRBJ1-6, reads SQTIHQWPATLVQPVGSPLSLECTVEGTSNPNLYWYRQAAGRGLQLLFYSVGIGQISSEVPQNLSASRPQDRQFILSSKKLLLSDSGFYLCAWGSEGSPLHFGNGTRLTVT.

The CDR3 coding sequence is TGTGCCAGCAGCCAGGGGGAAGGACCGAGGACAGATACGCAGTATTTT. It translates to CASSQGEGPRTDTQYF. This sequence joins TRBV4-2 and TRBJ2-3; possibly TRBD1 or TRBD2 for D (5 bases each). V was shortened by 3 bases and J by 3 bases, with 16 bases between the two germline ends. The V gene's germline CDR1 is LGHNA and CDR2 YNFKEQ. The CDR3 extends over 16 amino acids.

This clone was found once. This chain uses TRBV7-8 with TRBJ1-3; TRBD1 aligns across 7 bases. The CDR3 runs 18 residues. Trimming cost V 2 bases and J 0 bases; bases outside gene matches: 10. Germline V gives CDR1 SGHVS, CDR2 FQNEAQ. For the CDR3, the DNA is TGTGCCAGCAGCTTACGGGGCACAGGGGCCAACTCTGGAAACACCATATATTTT. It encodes CASSLRGTGANSGNTIYF.

The CDR3: CATSSWGAGNTEAFF. In DNA, the CDR3 is TGTGCCACCAGTTCTTGGGGGGCAGGGAACACTGAAGCTTTCTTT. The rearrangement uses TRBV24-1 and TRBJ1-1; D is perhaps TRBD1 (6 bases). CDR3 length: 15 amino acids. The germline gives CDR1 KGHDR, CDR2 SFDVKD. Trimming shortened V by 6 bases and J by 1 base, and 14 bases separated the two germline ends.

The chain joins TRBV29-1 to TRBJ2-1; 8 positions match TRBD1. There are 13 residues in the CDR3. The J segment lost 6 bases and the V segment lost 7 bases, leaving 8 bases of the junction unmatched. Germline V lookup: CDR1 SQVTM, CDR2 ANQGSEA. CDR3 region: CSGGSGTGNEQFF. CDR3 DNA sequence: TGCAGCGGTGGGTCGGGGACAGGCAATGAGCAGTTCTTC.

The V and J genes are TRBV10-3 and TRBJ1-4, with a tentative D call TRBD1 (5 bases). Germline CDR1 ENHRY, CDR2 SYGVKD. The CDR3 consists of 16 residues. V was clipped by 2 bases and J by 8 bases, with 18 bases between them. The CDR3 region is CAISELGPQGGEKLFF. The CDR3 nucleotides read TGTGCCATCAGTGAGCTGGGGCCGCAGGGAGGAGAAAAACTGTTTTTT.

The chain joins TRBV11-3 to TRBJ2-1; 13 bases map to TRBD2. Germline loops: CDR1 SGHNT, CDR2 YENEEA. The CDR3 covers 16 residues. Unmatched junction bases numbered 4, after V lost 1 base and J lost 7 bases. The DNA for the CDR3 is TGTGCCAGCAGCTTAGGGGGGGGACTAGCGGGAAATGAGCAGTTCTTC. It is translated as CASSLGGGLAGNEQFF.

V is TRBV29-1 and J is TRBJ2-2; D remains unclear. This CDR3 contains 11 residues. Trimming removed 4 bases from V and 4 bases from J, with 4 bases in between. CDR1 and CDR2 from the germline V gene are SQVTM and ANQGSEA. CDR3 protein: CSVVGTGELFF. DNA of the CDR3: TGCAGCGTTGTGGGCACCGGGGAGCTGTTTTTT.

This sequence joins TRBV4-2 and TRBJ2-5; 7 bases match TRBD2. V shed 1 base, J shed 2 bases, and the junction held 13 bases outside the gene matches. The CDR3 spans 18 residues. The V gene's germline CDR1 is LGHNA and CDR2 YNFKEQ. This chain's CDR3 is CASSQGWRRASGQETQYF. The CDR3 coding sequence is TGTGCCAGCAGCCAAGGCTGGCGAAGGGCTAGCGGTCAAGAGACCCAGTACTTC.

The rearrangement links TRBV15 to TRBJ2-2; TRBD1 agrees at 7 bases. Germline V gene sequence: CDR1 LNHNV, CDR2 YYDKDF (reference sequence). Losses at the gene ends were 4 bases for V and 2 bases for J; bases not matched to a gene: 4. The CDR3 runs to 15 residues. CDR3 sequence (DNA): TGTGCCACCAGCAAAAGGGACAGAAACACCGGGGAGCTGTTTTTT. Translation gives CATSKRDRNTGELFF. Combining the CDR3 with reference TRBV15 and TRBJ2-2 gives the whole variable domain DAMVIQNPRYQVTQFGKPVTLSCSQTLNHNVMYWYQQKSSQAPKLLFHYYDKDFNNEADTPDNFQSRRPNTSFCFLDIRSPGLGDTAMYLCATSKRDRNTGELFFGEGSRLTVL.

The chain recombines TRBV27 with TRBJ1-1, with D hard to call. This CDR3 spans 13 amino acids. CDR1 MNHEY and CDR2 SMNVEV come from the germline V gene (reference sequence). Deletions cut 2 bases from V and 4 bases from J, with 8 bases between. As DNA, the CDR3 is TGTGCCAGCAGTTTAACGACCTCCACTGAAGCTTTCTTT. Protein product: CASSLTTSTEAFF.

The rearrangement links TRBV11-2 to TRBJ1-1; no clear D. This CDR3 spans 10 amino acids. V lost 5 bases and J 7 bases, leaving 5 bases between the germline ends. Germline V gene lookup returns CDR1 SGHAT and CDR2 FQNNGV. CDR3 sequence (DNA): TGTGCCAGCAGCCGTGTTGAAGCTTTCTTT. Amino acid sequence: CASSRVEAFF.

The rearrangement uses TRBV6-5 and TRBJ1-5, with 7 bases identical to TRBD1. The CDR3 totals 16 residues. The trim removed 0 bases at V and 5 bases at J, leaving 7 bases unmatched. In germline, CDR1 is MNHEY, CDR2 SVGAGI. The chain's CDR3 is CASSYSAQGKDQPQHF. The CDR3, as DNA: TGTGCCAGCAGTTACTCGGCACAGGGGAAAGATCAGCCCCAGCATTTT.

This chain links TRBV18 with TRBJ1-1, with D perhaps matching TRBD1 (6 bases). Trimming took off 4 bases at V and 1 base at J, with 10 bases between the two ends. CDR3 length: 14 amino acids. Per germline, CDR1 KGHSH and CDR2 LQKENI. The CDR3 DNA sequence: TGTGCCAGCTCACTGGGACAACCGAACACTGAAGCTTTCTTT. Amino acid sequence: CASSLGQPNTEAFF.

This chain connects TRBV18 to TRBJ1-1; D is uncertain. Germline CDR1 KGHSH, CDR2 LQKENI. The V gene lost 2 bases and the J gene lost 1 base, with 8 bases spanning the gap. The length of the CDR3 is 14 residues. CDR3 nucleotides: TGTGCCAGCTCACCAGGGGAGGAGAACACTGAAGCTTTCTTT. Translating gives CASSPGEENTEAFF.

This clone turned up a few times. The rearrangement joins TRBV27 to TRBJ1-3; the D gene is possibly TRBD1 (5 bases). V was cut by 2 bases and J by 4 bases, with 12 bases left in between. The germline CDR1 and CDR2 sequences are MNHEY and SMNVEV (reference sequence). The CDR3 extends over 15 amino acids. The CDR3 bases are TGTGCCAGCAGTTTAAGGGGCCCCTTGGGAAACACCATATATTTT. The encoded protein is CASSLRGPLGNTIYF.